This T cell receptor beta chain was identified in a study of blood T cell repertoires in COVID-19. Study-wide context: The United States, Italy and Spain supplied acute and convalescent COVID-19 samples. Sample material is recorded as cDNA or gDNA derived from T cells, B-cell-depleted T cells, or PBMCs.

CDR3 size: 14 residues. V was shortened by 3 bases and J by 1 base, with 10 bases between the two germline ends. Looked up from germline, CDR1 is KGHSH and CDR2 is LQKENI. In the original analysis: It was from reference gene primer amplification that nucleated cell counts were estimated. Only in-frame clones appear in the TCRdb table, and some are missing; sequencing was by immunoSEQ multiplex PCR. Clonal size and the V and J genes are those of that table, whereas D and trimming came from the DNA. The sample yields approximately 500,000 clones, 70% to 90% seen once. The clonotype was recovered from a human donor in a cohort sampled during active COVID-19. The rearrangement uses TRBV18 and TRBJ2-7; tentative D call: TRBD1 (6 bases). The sample comprised peripheral blood. CDR3 loop: CASSPKGVSYEQYF. CDR3 nucleotide sequence: TGTGCCAGCTCACCTAAGGGGGTGTCCTACGAGCAGTACTTC. Based on the CDR3 plus reference TRBV18 and TRBJ2-7, the full variable domain is NAGVMQNPRHLVRRRGQEARLRCSPMKGHSHVYWYRQLPEEGLKFMVYLQKENIIDESGMPKERFSAEFPKEGPSILRIQQVVRGDSAAYFCASSPKGVSYEQYFGPGTRLTVT.